This passage covers 27 T cell receptor beta chains from one sample sequenced in a study of Graves' ophthalmopathy and Graves' hyperthyroidism. Amplified material comprised TCR beta CDR3 regions derived from RNA transcripts. The workflow started with a first-round RT-PCR run with HTBI primers and then moved on to a second-round multiplex PCR. Each CDR3 protein is one row after TCRdb ran MiXCR on the multiplex PCR reads. This table holds roughly 480,000 distinct CDR3 sequences, approximately 15% found once. Sequences were obtained from blood. The receptor set was obtained from a young woman with Graves' ophthalmopathy.

The table lists this clonotype with many counts. V gene TRBV6-1 combines with J gene TRBJ1-2, with D possibly matching TRBD1 (6 bases). The CDR3 is 14 amino acids. With 0 bases removed from V and 5 bases from J, the gap between germline ends came to 10 bases. The V gene's germline CDR1 is MNHNS and CDR2 SASEGT. CDR3 sequence (DNA): TGTGCCAGCAGTGAAGCGGGAGGGGGTTATGGCTACACCTTC. It is translated as CASSEAGGGYGYTF.

This clonotype was counted at least ten times. V usage is TRBV7-9 and J usage is TRBJ2-5; maybe TRBD1 (5 bases). V lost 1 base, J lost 2 bases, and 8 bases lay in between. The germline V gene has CDR1 SEHNR and CDR2 FQNEAQ (reference sequence). The CDR3 contains 14 residues. The CDR3 here is CASSLVQEQETQYF. CDR3 DNA sequence: TGTGCCAGCAGCTTAGTACAGGAACAAGAGACCCAGTACTTC.

At least ten counts were recorded for this clonotype. The V gene is TRBV2, the J gene TRBJ2-5; D possibly uses TRBD1 or TRBD2 (5 bases each). CDR3 length: 13 residues. CDR1 SNHLY and CDR2 FYNNEI come from the germline V gene. V lost 8 bases, J lost 2 bases, and 12 bases lay in between. CDR3 sequence reads: CASSRGAQETQYF. DNA for the CDR3: TGTGCCAGCTCGAGGGGAGCACAAGAGACCCAGTACTTC.

The rearrangement joins TRBV2 to TRBJ2-5, with a tentative D call TRBD2 (5 bases). The CDR3 extends over 15 amino acids. The V gene lost 2 bases and the J gene lost 1 base, with 11 bases spanning the gap. Germline CDR1 is SNHLY and CDR2 is FYNNEI. The CDR3 sequence: CASSELPGIQETQYF. The CDR3 nucleotides read TGTGCCAGCAGTGAACTCCCGGGGATCCAAGAGACCCAGTACTTC.

This clonotype was detected many times. The chain carries TRBV6-5 and TRBJ2-2; D call uncertain. V was trimmed by 5 bases and J by 0 bases, leaving 7 bases between them. There are 14 residues in the CDR3. Germline-derived CDR1 and CDR2 are MNHEY and SVGAGI. This CDR3 reads CASSTYANTGELFF. CDR3 in DNA: TGTGCCAGCAGTACCTACGCGAACACCGGGGAGCTGTTTTTT.

This clonotype was detected ten times or more. This rearrangement joins TRBV11-2 to TRBJ2-7; tentatively, D is TRBD1 (6 bases). The ends were cut back, 5 bases at V and 3 bases at J, with 14 bases in the middle. The CDR3 spans 14 residues. From germline, CDR1 is SGHAT and CDR2 FQNNGV. CDR3: CASSIGTTFYEQYF. Written as DNA, the CDR3 is TGTGCCAGCAGCATCGGGACAACGTTCTACGAGCAGTACTTC.

In its sample, this clonotype was seen many times. The rearrangement uses TRBV19 and TRBJ1-5; D is perhaps TRBD1 (5 bases). This CDR3 region has 14 residues. Germline-derived CDR1 and CDR2 are LNHDA and SQIVND (reference sequence). V lost 6 bases and J lost 3, with 12 bases in between. The CDR3, as DNA: TGTGCCAGTAGGGGGGATTCCCTCAATCAGCCCCAGCATTTT. Protein product: CASRGDSLNQPQHF.

This clonotype was found many times. The chain links TRBV11-2 to TRBJ2-4; D is perhaps TRBD1 or TRBD2 (6 bases each). The CDR3 loop spans 13 amino acids. CDR1 is SGHAT, CDR2 FQNNGV, per germline. V shed 5 bases and J shed 9 bases, with 14 bases lying between them. The CDR3 nucleotides read TGTGCCAGCAGCCCGATCGGGGGCGGCATTCAGTACTTC. Protein sequence: CASSPIGGGIQYF.

The chain employs TRBV6-1 and TRBJ1-1, with 11 bases lining up with TRBD1. The CDR3 is made up of 15 amino acids. Germline assignment: CDR1 MNHNS and CDR2 SASEGT. V was pared by 6 bases and J by 3 bases, with 6 bases of the junction left unmatched. In nucleotides, the CDR3 is TGTGCCAGCAGGTCTCCGGGACAGGGGGACACTGAAGCTTTCTTT. It yields the protein CASRSPGQGDTEAFF.

This clonotype was counted ten times or more. The chain couples TRBV28 to TRBJ1-2; D is possibly TRBD1 (5 bases). V was pared by 5 bases and J by 5 bases, with 18 bases between. The CDR3 consists of 15 residues. Germline loops: CDR1 MDHEN, CDR2 SYDVKM. DNA of the CDR3: TGTGCCAGCAGTGTCGACCCAGGGCAGATATATGGCTACACCTTC. Amino acids: CASSVDPGQIYGYTF.

This clonotype was observed at least ten times. CDR3 protein: CASSLSGGADGYTF. CDR3 bases: TGCGCCAGCAGCTTATCAGGGGGAGCGGATGGCTACACCTTC. The chain joins TRBV5-1 to TRBJ1-2; 7 nucleotides align to TRBD1. Germline V gives CDR1 SGHRS, CDR2 YFSETQ. Germline trimming cut 2 bases from V and 6 bases from J; bases unmatched to any gene: 7. The CDR3 has 14 amino acids.

This clonotype was seen a handful of times. The V call is TRBV6-1, the J call TRBJ2-1; 7 bases line up with TRBD2. Germline loops: CDR1 MNHNS, CDR2 SASEGT. Trimming removed 8 bases from V and 0 bases from J; junction bases left unmatched: 4. The CDR3 contains 14 residues. The CDR3: CASGRGFSYNEQFF. The CDR3 DNA reads as TGTGCCAGCGGGCGGGGGTTCTCCTACAATGAGCAGTTCTTC.

The gene calls are TRBV14 and TRBJ2-5; 8 bases map to TRBD1. The ends lost 3 bases at V and 5 bases at J; junction bases unmatched: 5. Germline lookup yields CDR1 SGHDN and CDR2 FVKESK. The CDR3 has 14 residues. The CDR3 sequence: CASSQTGEIETQYF. The DNA of the CDR3 is TGTGCCAGCAGCCAGACAGGGGAAATCGAGACCCAGTACTTC.

This clonotype was picked up a small number of times. The chain employs TRBV6-1 and TRBJ2-5; maybe TRBD2 (6 bases). The V and J ends lost 5 bases and 5 bases respectively, with 12 bases between them. The CDR3 is 13 amino acids. Germline V CDR1 and CDR2: MNHNS, SASEGT. CDR3 protein: CASSPGVWETQYF. The CDR3 DNA sequence: TGTGCCAGCAGTCCGGGGGTTTGGGAGACCCAGTACTTC.

This clonotype occurred many times. The junction shows a germline mismatch at one end, possibly a read error. The rearrangement uses TRBV30 and TRBJ2-7; perhaps D is TRBD1 or TRBD2 (5 bases each). The germline CDR1 and CDR2 sequences are GTSNPN and SVGIG (reference sequence). The CDR3 runs 13 residues. The CDR3 reads CAWSALTVGDVTF. DNA for the CDR3: TGTGCCTGGAGTGCCCTTACGGTGGGGGACGTTACCTTC.

This clonotype was recorded only once. The junction shows a germline mismatch at one end, possibly a read error. J is TRBJ2-7 and V is TRBV30, with D hard to call. There are 13 residues in the CDR3. Germline V gives CDR1 GTSNPN, CDR2 SVGIG (reference sequence). The CDR3, as DNA: TGTGCCTGGAGTGTACTGTTACTCTACGAGCAGGACTTC. Translation gives CAWSVLLLYEQDF.

This clonotype was counted only a few times. This chain links TRBV14 with TRBJ1-1, with D maybe TRBD1 (6 bases). In germline, CDR1 is SGHDN, CDR2 FVKESK. The CDR3 sequence is 15 residues long. The V end was cut by 4 bases, the J end by 4 bases, with 16 bases between. Here the CDR3 reads CASSLSWGAGTEAFF. The CDR3 DNA follows: TGTGCCAGCAGCCTATCTTGGGGGGCGGGCACTGAAGCTTTCTTT.

This clonotype has at least ten counts. This chain links TRBV7-8 with TRBJ1-2; TRBD1 aligns across 9 bases. CDR3 size: 14 residues. Germline V gene data show CDR1 as SGHVS and CDR2 as FQNEAQ. Trimming removed 1 base from V and 7 bases from J; junction bases left unmatched: 4. The CDR3 coding sequence is TGTGCCAGCAGCTTAGGGGACAGGGTTGCTGGCTACACCTTC. Translated: CASSLGDRVAGYTF.

This clonotype was detected ten times or more. V gene TRBV27 combines with J gene TRBJ1-5; D unresolved. The CDR3 is made up of 15 amino acids. Germline V gives CDR1 MNHEY, CDR2 SMNVEV (reference sequence). The V and J ends lost 0 bases and 2 bases respectively, with 8 bases between them. The CDR3 sequence is CASSLSGRGNQPQHF. DNA for the CDR3: TGTGCCAGCAGTTTATCAGGACGGGGCAATCAGCCCCAGCATTTT.

This clonotype has at least ten counts. The chain is built from TRBV12-3 or TRBV12-4 and TRBJ2-2; TRBD2 agrees at 9 bases. The CDR3 contains 17 residues. J was trimmed by 6 bases and V by 2 bases; bases with no gene match: 10. CDR3 in amino acids: CASSLRLAGNIAGELFF. The CDR3 DNA reads as TGTGCCAGCAGTTTACGGCTAGCGGGAAATATCGCCGGGGAGCTGTTTTTT.

This chain joins TRBV2 and TRBJ2-7; 9 bases fit TRBD2. V lost 7 bases and J lost 4; bases outside the gene matches: 5. Germline assignment: CDR1 SNHLY and CDR2 FYNNEI. CDR3 length: 13 amino acids. The CDR3 nucleotides are TGTGCCAGCAAGGCGGGAGGGCCTTACGAGCAGTACTTC. This codes for CASKAGGPYEQYF. Looking up the rest from reference TRBV2 and TRBJ2-7 gives the full variable domain: EPEVTQTPSHQVTQMGQEVILRCVPISNHLYFYWYRQILGQKVEFLVSFYNNEISEKSEIFDDQFSVERPDGSNFTLKIRSTKLEDSAMYFCASKAGGPYEQYFGPGTRLTVT.

This clonotype appeared many times. This chain's CDR3 is CASSSSHQETQYF. Written as DNA, the CDR3 is TGTGCCAGCAGTTCGTCCCACCAAGAGACCCAGTACTTC. V gene TRBV12-3 or TRBV12-4 combines with J gene TRBJ2-5, with D unclear. Trimming left V 4 bases short and J 0 bases short, with 6 bases between. The CDR3 totals 13 residues.

The gene calls are TRBV7-2 and TRBJ1-2, with D perhaps TRBD1 (5 bases). CDR3 length equals 15 residues. Germline CDR1 SGHTA, CDR2 FQGNSA. Trimming took off 4 bases at V and 7 bases at J, with 19 bases between the two ends. CDR3 sequence: CASSSTGGALTGYTF. CDR3 DNA sequence: TGTGCCAGCAGCTCGACCGGAGGGGCACTTACTGGCTACACCTTC.

Of note for this clonotype: One junction end disagrees with the germline gene, perhaps due to a read error. The chain uses TRBV20-1 and TRBJ2-3; D is uncertain. The CDR3 spans 15 residues. Germline CDR1 is DFQATT and CDR2 is SNEGSKA (reference sequence). Here the CDR3 reads CSASQEPRCTDTHYF. CDR3 in DNA: TGCAGTGCTAGCCAAGAGCCTCGTTGCACAGATACGCATTATTTT.

This clonotype was observed a few times. V and J are TRBV6-1 and TRBJ2-4; 7 bases are a match to TRBD1. Trimming cost V 6 bases and J 1 base; bases outside gene matches: 9. The CDR3 has 16 amino acids. The germline V gene encodes CDR1 MNHNS and CDR2 SASEGT. DNA of the CDR3: TGTGCCAGCAGCCCCTTGGACAGGACGGCCAAAAACATTCAGTACTTC. Residues: CASSPLDRTAKNIQYF.

Details on this clonotype: As the CDR3 is not closed by the conserved phenylalanine or tryptophan, this likely results from a read error. This chain uses TRBV11-2 with TRBJ1-2; D is undetermined. V lost 3 bases to trimming and J lost 8 bases, with 7 bases between them. CDR3 length: 11 residues. The V gene's germline CDR1 is SGHAT and CDR2 FQNNGV. The CDR3 here is CASSLGAGYTY. In DNA, the CDR3 is TGTGCCAGCAGCTTGGGCGCAGGCTACACCTAC.

The genes are TRBV7-2 and TRBJ2-7; D may be TRBD1 (7 bases). V gave up 0 bases and J gave up 3 bases, with 12 bases separating them. The CDR3 extends over 15 amino acids. Germline V CDR1 and CDR2: SGHTA, FQGNSA. The CDR3 sequence: CASSLAHQGGYEQYF. In nucleotides, the CDR3 is TGTGCCAGCAGCTTAGCGCATCAGGGGGGCTACGAGCAGTACTTC.